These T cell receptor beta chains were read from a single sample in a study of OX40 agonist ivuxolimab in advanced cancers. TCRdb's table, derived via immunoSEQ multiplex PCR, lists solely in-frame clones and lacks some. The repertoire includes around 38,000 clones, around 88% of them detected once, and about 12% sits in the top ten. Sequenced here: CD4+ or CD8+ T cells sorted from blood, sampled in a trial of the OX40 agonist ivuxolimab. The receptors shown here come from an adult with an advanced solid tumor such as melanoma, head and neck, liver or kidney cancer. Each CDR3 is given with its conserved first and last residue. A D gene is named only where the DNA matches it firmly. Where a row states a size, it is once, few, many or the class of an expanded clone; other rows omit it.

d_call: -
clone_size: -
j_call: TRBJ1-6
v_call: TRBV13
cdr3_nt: TGTGCCAGCCAGGGGCGCGGGTCACCCCTCCACTTT
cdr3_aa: CASQGRGSPLHF

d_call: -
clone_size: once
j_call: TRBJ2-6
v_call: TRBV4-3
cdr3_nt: TGCGCCAGCAGCCAAGCACAGGGTACTGGGGCCAACGTCCTGACTTTC
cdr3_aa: CASSQAQGTGANVLTF

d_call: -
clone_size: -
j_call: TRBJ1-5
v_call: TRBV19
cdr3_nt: TGTGCCAGTAGTACGACCTCGGGACCTTATCAGCCCCAGCATTTT
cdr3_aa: CASSTTSGPYQPQHF

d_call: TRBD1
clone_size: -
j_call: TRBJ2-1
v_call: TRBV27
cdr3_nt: TGTGCCAGCAGCTCAGGGGGCGAGCAGTTCTTC
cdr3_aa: CASSSGGEQFF

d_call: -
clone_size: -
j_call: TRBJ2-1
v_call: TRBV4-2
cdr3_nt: TGTGCCAGCAGCCAGGGGGGAGCTCTCAATGAGCAGTTCTTC
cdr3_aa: CASSQGGALNEQFF

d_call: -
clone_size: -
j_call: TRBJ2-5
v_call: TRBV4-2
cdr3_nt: TGTGCCAGCAGAGAAGGTCAGGGAGAGCAAGAGACCCAGTACTTC
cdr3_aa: CASREGQGEQETQYF

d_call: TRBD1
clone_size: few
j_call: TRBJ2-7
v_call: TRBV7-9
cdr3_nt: TGTGCCAGCAGCTTCGCCGGGACAGCTACTTACGAGCAGTACTTC
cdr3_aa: CASSFAGTATYEQYF

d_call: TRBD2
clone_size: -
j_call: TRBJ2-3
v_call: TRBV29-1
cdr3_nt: TGCAGCGTTGACGGTAGTAGCGGGGGGCCAGATACGCAGTATTTT
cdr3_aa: CSVDGSSGGPDTQYF

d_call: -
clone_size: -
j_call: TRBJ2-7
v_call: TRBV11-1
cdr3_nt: TGTGCCAGCAGCTTTACAAATGACAATCGCTACGAGCAGTACTTC
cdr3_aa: CASSFTNDNRYEQYF

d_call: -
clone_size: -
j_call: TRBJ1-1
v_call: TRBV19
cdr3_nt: TGTGCCAGTATGATGTATACTAGTAACACTGAAGCTTTCTTT
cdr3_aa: CASMMYTSNTEAFF

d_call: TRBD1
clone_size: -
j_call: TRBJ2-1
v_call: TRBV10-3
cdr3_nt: TGTGCCATCAGTGAGTCGACAGGGGCGTCCTACAATGAGCAGTTCTTC
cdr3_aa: CAISESTGASYNEQFF